This TCR beta chain was documented in a study of T cell responses to AZD1222 COVID-19 vaccine (dated by TCRdb to about 2021). About the study as a whole: Because spike-specific TCR depth and breadth did not differ between the two schedules, AZD1222 recipients who got a second dose at roughly 4 weeks were pooled with those who got a second dose at roughly 12 weeks. A total of under 250 trial participants underwent TCR sequencing, of whom 207 had received two doses of AZD1222 and about 26 had received two doses of the MenACWY control vaccine. Trial participants were enrolled into age subgroups of 18-55, 56-69 and 70-plus years, which contained 148, 28 and 57 TCR-sequenced participants, respectively.

Notes on this clone: Its target antigen remains unknown. Nothing much larger sits one base from this clone, and base qualities are not available.

The CDR3 regions of human TCRbeta chains were analyzed by immunosequencing. On the authors' methods: TCRs in the repertoires were compared against a reference library of SARS-CoV-2-specific TCRs that had been generated with the MIRA antigen-specificity platform. Breadth was defined as the fraction of unique TCRs that were SARS-CoV-2-associated. Depth was defined as the fraction of total T cells that were SARS-CoV-2-associated. Using the MIRA data, each spike-specific TCR was mapped to the spike region that the TCR reacts to and placed in a CD4 or CD8 class. Log10-transformed breadth and depth values were compared by one-way ANOVA with Sidak's multiple comparisons tests. TCRdb mirrors the immuneACCESS table, restricted to in-frame sequences. Some clones are absent from its copies; in checked studies, under half trace to an unresolved V gene, and the reason for the others is unknown. Clone size and V and J calls were adopted from that table, with D and trimming inferred from the DNA. The sample has 90,000 to 150,000 clones on record, approximately 91% of them singletons. Of the sample, 2.4% falls within the top ten clones.

Study-wide conclusions, independent of this receptor: Nearly half of unique spike-specific TCRs reportedly recognized epitopes outside regions mutated in the B.1.351 and B.1.1.7 variants. Participants were mostly white British and included more females than males, and it was suggested by the authors that clonal diversity may have been underestimated. Only five or six AZD1222 recipients were SARS-CoV-2 seropositive at baseline, limiting conclusions about previously exposed vaccinees. The 56-69-year group was small, and its depth increase did not reach significance, likely because of low power. The whole spike protein was spanned by vaccine-associated CD4 TCRs, and dominant responses were seen in regions 160-218 and 743-854. After two AZD1222 doses, spike-specific TCR breadth and depth were significantly higher than at day 0 and than in MenACWY recipients. Because no samples from the day 14 peak response were available, repertoires could be characterized only after the peak T cell response.

Including cysteine and phenylalanine, the CDR3 has 16 amino acids. The retained sequence is limited to the CDR3, 48 bases, with the frame set at the first base. Trimming accounts for 2 bases at V and 7 bases at J, while the number of junction bases matched to no gene is 8. CDR1 SGHAT and CDR2 FQNNGV are derived from the germline V gene. Read against the paper, the sample's time point label means: baseline before first vaccination. The vaccinee samples were drawn from two UK trials, COV001 and COV002, one of which was a single-blind randomized controlled phase 2/3 trial testing AZD1222 (ChAdOx1 nCoV-19) in healthy adults. Trial participant PBMC samples were collected at day 0 and day 28 after the second dose for TCRbeta chain sequencing.

In this chain, TRBV11-2 is recombined with TRBJ2-1; 10 bases in the middle match TRBD2. This receptor was obtained from an adult in good health. Material: peripheral blood, obtained on day 0 of AZD1222 vaccination. The nucleotides read TGTGCCAGCAGCTTAAGTTTCACTAGCGGGATGAATGAGCAGTTCTTC. Its product reads: CASSLSFTSGMNEQFF. Reference TRBV11-2 and TRBJ2-1 genes cover what lies past the CDR3, so the full variable domain is EAGVAQSPRYKIIEKRQSVAFWCNPISGHATLYWYQQILGQGPKLLIQFQNNGVVDDSQLPKDRFSAERLKGVDSTLKIQPAKLEDSAVYLCASSLSFTSGMNEQFFGPGTRLTVL.